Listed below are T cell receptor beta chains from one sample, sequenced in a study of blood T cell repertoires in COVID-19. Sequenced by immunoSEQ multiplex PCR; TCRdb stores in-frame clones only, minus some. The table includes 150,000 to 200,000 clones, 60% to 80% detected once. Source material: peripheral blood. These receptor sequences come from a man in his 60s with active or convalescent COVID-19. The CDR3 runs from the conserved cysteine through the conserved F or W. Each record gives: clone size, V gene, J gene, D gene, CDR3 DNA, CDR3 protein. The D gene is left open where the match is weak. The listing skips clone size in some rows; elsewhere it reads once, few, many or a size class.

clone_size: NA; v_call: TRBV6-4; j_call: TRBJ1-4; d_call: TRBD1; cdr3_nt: TGTGCCAGCAGTGACTCGATACAGGGGGCCAGGGGTGAAAAACTGTTTTTT; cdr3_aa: CASSDSIQGARGEKLFF
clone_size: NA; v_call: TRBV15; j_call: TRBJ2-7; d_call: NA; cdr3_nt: TGTGCCACCAGCAGAGATAGAAACCTCTACGAGCAGTACTTC; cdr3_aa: CATSRDRNLYEQYF
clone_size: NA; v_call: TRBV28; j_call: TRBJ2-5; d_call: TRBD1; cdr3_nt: TGTGCCAGCAGTTCCGGACAGGGCCAAGAGACCCAGTACTTC; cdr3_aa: CASSSGQGQETQYF
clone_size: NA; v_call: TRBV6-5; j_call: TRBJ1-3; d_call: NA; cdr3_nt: TGTGCCAGCAGTTACATCAACTCTGGAAACACCATATATTTT; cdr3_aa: CASSYINSGNTIYF
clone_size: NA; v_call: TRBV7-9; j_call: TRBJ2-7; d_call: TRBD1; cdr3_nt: TGTGCCAGCAGCTTAGGGTATGGGGCCGGGACAGGGGGCTACGAGCAGTACTTC; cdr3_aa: CASSLGYGAGTGGYEQYF
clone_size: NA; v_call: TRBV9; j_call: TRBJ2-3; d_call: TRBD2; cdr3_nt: TGTGCCAGCTCGACTAGCGTCACAGATACGCAGTATTTT; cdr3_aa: CASSTSVTDTQYF
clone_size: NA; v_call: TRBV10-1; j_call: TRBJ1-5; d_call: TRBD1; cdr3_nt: TGCGCCAGCAAGTCCGGGACAGGGGGCTTTGGGTGTCAGCCCCAGCATTTT; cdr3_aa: CASKSGTGGFGCQPQHF
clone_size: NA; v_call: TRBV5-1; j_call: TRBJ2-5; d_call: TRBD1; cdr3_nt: TGCGCCAGCAGCTCGGGACAGGGCCACCAAGAGACCCAGTACTTC; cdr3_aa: CASSSGQGHQETQYF
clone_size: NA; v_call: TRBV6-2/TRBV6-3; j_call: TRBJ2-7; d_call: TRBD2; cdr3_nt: TGTGCCAGCAGCCCCCGACTAGCGGAAAACTACGAGCAGTACTTC; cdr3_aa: CASSPRLAENYEQYF
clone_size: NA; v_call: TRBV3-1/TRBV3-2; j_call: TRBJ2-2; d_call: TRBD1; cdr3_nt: TGTGCCAGCAGCCGGCTTCCGGGACAGGGGGCGAGGACCGGGGAGCTGTTTTTT; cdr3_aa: CASSRLPGQGARTGELFF
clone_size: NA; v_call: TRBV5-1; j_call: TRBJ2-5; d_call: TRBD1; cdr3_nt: TGCGCCAGCAGTCCGAATACAGGGGGCAGCGAGACCCAGTACTTC; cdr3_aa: CASSPNTGGSETQYF
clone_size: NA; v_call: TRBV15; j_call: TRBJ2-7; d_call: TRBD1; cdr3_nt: TGTGCCACCAGCAGAGAAGGGGGCCCCTACGAGCAGTACTTC; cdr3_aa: CATSREGGPYEQYF
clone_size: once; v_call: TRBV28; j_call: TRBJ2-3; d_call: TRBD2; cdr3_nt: TGTGCCAGCAGTTCGGGGGGTCTCGGTCGGGATACGCAGTATTTT; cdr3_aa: CASSSGGLGRDTQYF
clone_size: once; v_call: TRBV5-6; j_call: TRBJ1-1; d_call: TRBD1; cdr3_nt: TGTGCCAGCAGCTCCGCTTGGACAGGGGGTGAAGCTTTCTTT; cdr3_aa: CASSSAWTGGEAFF
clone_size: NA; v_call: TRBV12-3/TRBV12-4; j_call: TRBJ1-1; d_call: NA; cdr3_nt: TGTGCCAGCGGCTGGGTCGAGGGGGGGGAAGCTTTCTTT; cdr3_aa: CASGWVEGGEAFF
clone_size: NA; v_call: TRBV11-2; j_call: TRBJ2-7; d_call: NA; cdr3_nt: TGTGCCAGCGCTACTGGGGGCGGCTACGAGCAGTACTTC; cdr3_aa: CASATGGGYEQYF